Listed below are T cell receptor beta chains from one sample, sequenced in a study of shared clonotypes between healthy human individuals. Some clones are missing from TCRdb's copy, which holds only in-frame ones; the method was immunoSEQ multiplex PCR. The table has around 2,000,000 clones, around 95% seen once; the top ten hold roughly 0.13%. Input material: naive CD4+ T cells sorted from blood. All receptors come from a man younger than 35 in good health. Each CDR3 is given with its conserved first and last residue. The D gene is left open where the match is weak. Only part of the rows carry a size: once, few, many, or a class if the clone is expanded.

CAWSVSLRHSEQYF TGTGCCTGGAGTGTATCCCTACGCCATTCCGAGCAGTACTTC . . TRBJ2-7 TRBV30
CASSLDGGGMNTQYF TGCGCCAGCAGCTTGGATGGCGGGGGGATGAATACGCAGTATTTT TRBD2 once TRBJ2-3 TRBV5-1
CASSLDGYNTGELFF TGTGCCAGCAGCTTAGACGGGTATAACACCGGGGAGCTGTTTTTT . . TRBJ2-2 TRBV7-6
CASSPKQGGRRTDTQYF TGTGCCAGCAGCCCCAAACAGGGGGGTCGCCGCACAGATACGCAGTATTTT TRBD1 . TRBJ2-3 TRBV9
CASSPSGANVLTF TGTGCCAGCAGCCCTTCTGGGGCCAACGTCCTGACTTTC . . TRBJ2-6 TRBV7-3
CASSLNLKQGNEQFF TGTGCCAGCAGCTTAAATCTAAAGCAGGGCAATGAGCAGTTCTTC . . TRBJ2-1 TRBV7-9
CASSLGDTDTQYF TGCGCCAGCAGCTTAGGCGACACAGATACGCAGTATTTT . . TRBJ2-3 TRBV5-1
CASSSQAEGLAGFNEQFF TGTGCCAGCAGCTCCCAGGCCGAGGGACTAGCGGGATTCAATGAGCAGTTCTTC TRBD2 . TRBJ2-1 TRBV7-2
CASSQDHDKNTIYF TGTGCCAGCAGCCAAGATCACGATAAAAACACCATATATTTT . . TRBJ1-3 TRBV4-2
CASSLLGGEQFF TGTGCCAGCAGCTTACTCGGAGGGGAGCAGTTCTTC . . TRBJ2-1 TRBV11-2
CASSYSAVGANEKLFF TGTGCCAGCAGTTACTCTGCGGTGGGGGCTAATGAAAAACTGTTTTTT . . TRBJ1-4 TRBV6-5